This TCR beta chain was recorded in a study of blood T cell repertoires in COVID-19. Study as a whole: Sources were T cells, B-cell-depleted T cells, or PBMCs; the material itself was cDNA or gDNA.

Original analysis: Scientists estimated how many nucleated cells there were by amplifying reference gene primers. Assay used: immunoSEQ multiplex PCR; TCRdb lists only in-frame clones, some missing. V and J calls and clone size are as listed in that table; D and trimming were resolved from the DNA. The sample records some 23,000 clones, around nine tenths being singletons. Germline V gene data show CDR1 as LNHNV and CDR2 as YYDKDF (reference sequence). This CDR3 has 15 residues. The J segment lost 4 bases and the V segment lost 3 bases, leaving 5 bases of the junction unmatched. The sample was peripheral blood. V and J are TRBV15 and TRBJ1-3; 8 nucleotides line up with TRBD1. The receptor's source is a human donor with active COVID-19. The donor label of this sample is uncertain. The chain's CDR3 is CATSRDRVSGNTIYF. CDR3 DNA: TGTGCCACCAGCAGGGACAGGGTGTCAGGAAACACCATATATTTT.